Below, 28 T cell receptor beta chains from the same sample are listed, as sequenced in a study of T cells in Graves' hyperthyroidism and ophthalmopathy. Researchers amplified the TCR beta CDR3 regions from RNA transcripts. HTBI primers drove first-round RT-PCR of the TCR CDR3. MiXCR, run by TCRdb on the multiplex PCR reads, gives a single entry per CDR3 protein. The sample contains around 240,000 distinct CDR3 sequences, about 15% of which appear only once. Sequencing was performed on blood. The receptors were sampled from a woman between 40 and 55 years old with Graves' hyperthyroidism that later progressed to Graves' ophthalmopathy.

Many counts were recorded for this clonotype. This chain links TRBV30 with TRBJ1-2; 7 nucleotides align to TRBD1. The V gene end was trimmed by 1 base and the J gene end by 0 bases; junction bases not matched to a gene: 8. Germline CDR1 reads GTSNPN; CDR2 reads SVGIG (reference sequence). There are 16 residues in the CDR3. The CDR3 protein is CAWSGTWTGANYGYTF. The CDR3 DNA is TGTGCCTGGAGTGGGACTTGGACAGGAGCTAACTATGGCTACACCTTC.

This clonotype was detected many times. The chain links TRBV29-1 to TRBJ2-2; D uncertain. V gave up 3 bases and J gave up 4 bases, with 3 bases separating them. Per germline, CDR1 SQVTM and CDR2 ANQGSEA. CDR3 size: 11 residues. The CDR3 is CSVEGTGELFF. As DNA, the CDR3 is TGCAGCGTTGAGGGCACCGGGGAGCTGTTTTTT.

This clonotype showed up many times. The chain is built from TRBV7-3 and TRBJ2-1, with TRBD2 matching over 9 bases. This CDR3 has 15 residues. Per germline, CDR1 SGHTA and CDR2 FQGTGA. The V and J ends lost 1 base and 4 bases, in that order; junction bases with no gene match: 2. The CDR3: CASSLNAGGYNEQFF. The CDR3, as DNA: TGTGCCAGCAGCTTAAATGCGGGAGGGTACAATGAGCAGTTCTTC. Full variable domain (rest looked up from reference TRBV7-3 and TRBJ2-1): GAGVSQTPSNKVTEKGKYVELRCDPISGHTALYWYRQSLGQGPEFLIYFQGTGAADDSGLPNDRFFAVRPEGSVSTLKIQRTERGDSAVYLCASSLNAGGYNEQFFGPGTRLTVL.

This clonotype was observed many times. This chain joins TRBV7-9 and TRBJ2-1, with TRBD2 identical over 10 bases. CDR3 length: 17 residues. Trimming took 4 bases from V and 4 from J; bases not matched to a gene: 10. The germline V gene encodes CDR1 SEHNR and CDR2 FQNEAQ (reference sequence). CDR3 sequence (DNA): TGTGCCAGCAGCTACCCCTGGACTAGCGGATATTACAATGAGCAGTTCTTC. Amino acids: CASSYPWTSGYYNEQFF.

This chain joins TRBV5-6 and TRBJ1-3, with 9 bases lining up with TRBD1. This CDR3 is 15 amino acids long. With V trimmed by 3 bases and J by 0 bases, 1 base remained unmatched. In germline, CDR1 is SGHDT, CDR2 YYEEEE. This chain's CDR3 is CASSWGQGSGNTIYF. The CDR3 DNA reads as TGTGCCAGCAGCTGGGGACAGGGCTCTGGAAACACCATATATTTT.

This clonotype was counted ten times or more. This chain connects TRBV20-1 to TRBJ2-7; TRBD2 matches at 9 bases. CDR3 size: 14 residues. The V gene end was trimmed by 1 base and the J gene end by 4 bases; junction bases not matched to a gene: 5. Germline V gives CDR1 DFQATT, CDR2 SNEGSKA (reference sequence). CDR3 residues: CSARVGAGGYEQYF. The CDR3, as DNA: TGCAGTGCTAGAGTAGGAGCGGGAGGATACGAGCAGTACTTC.

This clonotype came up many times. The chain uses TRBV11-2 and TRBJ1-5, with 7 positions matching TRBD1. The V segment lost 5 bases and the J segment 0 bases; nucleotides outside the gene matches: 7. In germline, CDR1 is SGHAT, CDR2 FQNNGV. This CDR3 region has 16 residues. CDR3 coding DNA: TGTGCCAGCAGCCCCCGGACAGGTTATAGCAATCAGCCCCAGCATTTT. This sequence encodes CASSPRTGYSNQPQHF.

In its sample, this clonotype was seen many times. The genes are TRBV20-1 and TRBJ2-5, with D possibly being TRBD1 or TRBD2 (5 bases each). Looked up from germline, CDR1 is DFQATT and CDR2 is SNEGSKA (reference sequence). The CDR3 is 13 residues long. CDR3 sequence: CSFEGPGGETQYF. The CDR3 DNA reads TGCAGCTTCGAGGGGCCAGGAGGAGAGACCCAGTACTTC.

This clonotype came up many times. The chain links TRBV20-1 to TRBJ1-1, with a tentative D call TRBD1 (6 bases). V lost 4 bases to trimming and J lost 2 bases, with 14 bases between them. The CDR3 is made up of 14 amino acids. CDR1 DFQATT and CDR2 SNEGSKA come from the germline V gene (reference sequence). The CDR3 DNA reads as TGCAGTGCTATCTTTGGACAGCTAAACACTGAAGCTTTCTTT. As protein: CSAIFGQLNTEAFF.

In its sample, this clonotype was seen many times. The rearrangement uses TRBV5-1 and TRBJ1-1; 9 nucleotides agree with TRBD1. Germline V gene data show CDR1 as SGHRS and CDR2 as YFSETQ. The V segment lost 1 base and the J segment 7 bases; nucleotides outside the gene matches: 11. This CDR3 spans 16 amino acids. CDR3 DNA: TGCGCCAGCAGCTTGCTCCAGGACAGGGGTTTGGGTGAAGCTTTCTTT. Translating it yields CASSLLQDRGLGEAFF. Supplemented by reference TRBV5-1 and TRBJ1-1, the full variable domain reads KAGVTQTPRYLIKTRGQQVTLSCSPISGHRSVSWYQQTPGQGLQFLFEYFSETQRNKGNFPGRFSGRQFSNSRSEMNVSTLELGDSALYLCASSLLQDRGLGEAFFGQGTRLTVV.

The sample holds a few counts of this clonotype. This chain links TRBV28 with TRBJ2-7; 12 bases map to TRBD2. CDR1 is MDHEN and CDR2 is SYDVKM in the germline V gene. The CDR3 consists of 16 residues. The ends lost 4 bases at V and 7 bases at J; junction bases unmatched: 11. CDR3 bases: TGTGCCAGCAGTTCCCCGATTCTAGCGGGAGGGAGAGAGCAGTACTTC. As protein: CASSSPILAGGREQYF. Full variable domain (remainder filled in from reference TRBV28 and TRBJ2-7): DVKVTQSSRYLVKRTGEKVFLECVQDMDHENMFWYRQDPGLGLRLIYFSYDVKMKEKGDIPEGYSVSREKKERFSLILESASTNQTSMYLCASSSPILAGGREQYFGPGTRLTVT.

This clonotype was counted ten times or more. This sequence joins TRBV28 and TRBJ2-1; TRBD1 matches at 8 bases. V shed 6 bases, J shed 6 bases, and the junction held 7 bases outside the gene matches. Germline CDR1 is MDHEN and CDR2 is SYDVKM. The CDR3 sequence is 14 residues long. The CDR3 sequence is CASSPGQGPNEQFF. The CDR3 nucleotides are TGTGCCAGCAGCCCCGGACAGGGACCCAATGAGCAGTTCTTC.

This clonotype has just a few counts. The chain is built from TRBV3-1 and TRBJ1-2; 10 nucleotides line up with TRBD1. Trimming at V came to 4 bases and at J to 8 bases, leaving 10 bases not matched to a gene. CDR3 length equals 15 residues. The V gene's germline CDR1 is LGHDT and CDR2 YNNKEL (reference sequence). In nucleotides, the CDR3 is TGTGCCAGCAGCCCACCCGGACAGGGGGAAGGGGGCTACACCTTC. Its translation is CASSPPGQGEGGYTF.

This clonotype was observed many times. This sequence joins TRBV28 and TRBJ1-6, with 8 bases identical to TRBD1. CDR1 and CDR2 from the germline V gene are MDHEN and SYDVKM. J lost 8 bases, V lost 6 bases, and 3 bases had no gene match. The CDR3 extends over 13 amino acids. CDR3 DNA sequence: TGTGCCAGCAGGGGACAGGTCCATTCACCCCTCCACTTT. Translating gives CASRGQVHSPLHF.

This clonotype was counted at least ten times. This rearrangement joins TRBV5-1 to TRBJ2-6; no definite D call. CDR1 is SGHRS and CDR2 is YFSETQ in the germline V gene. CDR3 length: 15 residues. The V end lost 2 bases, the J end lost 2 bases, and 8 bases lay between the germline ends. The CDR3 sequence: CASSFPQTGANVLTF. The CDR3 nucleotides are TGCGCCAGCAGCTTCCCCCAGACTGGGGCCAACGTCCTGACTTTC.

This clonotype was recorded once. The CDR3 loop reads CASTSQLAGHHNEQFF. The CDR3 region has the DNA TGTGCCAGCACATCGCAGCTAGCGGGACACCACAATGAGCAGTTCTTC. The V gene is TRBV6-1, the J gene TRBJ2-1; 9 bases fit TRBD2. The CDR3 contains 16 residues. Germline V gene data show CDR1 as MNHNS and CDR2 as SASEGT. Trimming took 7 bases from V and 5 from J; bases not matched to a gene: 12.

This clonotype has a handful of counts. CDR3 bases: TGTGCCAGCAGTTACTCGGTTTACGGGCCCTCCTACGAGCAGTACTTC. This encodes CASSYSVYGPSYEQYF. J is TRBJ2-7 and V is TRBV6-5; no reliable D call. The V and J ends lost 0 bases and 0 bases respectively, with 12 bases between them. Germline CDR1 is MNHEY and CDR2 is SVGAGI. This CDR3 is 16 amino acids long.

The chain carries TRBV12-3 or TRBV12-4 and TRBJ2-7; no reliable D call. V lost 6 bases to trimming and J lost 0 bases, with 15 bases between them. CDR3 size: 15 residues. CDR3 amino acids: CASSLRSGLSYEQYF. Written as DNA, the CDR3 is TGTGCCAGCAGCCTGAGGTCGGGCCTCTCCTACGAGCAGTACTTC.

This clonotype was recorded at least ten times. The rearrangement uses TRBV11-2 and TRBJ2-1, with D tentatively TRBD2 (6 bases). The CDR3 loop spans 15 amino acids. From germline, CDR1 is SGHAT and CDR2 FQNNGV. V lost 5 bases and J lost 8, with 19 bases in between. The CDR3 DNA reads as TGTGCCAGCAGCGGCTTGGGGGGAGCGTTCGATGAGCAGTTCTTC. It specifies CASSGLGGAFDEQFF.

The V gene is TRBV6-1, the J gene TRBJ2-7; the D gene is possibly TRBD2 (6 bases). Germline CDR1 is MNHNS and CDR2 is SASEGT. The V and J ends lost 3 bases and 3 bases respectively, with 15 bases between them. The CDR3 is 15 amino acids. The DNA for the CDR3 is TGTGCCAGCAGTGAGGCCGGTACTAGCTTCTACGAGCAGTACGTC. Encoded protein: CASSEAGTSFYEQYV.

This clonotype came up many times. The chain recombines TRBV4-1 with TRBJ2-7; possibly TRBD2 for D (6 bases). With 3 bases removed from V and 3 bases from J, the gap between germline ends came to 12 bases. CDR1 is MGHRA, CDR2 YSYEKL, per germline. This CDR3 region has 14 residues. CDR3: CASSQLAKDYEQYF. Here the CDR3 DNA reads TGCGCCAGCAGCCAGCTAGCGAAAGACTACGAGCAGTACTTC.

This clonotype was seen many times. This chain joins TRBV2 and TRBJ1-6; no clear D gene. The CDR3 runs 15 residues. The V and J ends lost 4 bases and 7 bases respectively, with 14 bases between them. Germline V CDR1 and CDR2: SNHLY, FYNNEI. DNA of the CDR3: TGTGCCAGCAGTGGGGCGGCAGGCGGGAATTCACCCCTCCACTTT. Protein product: CASSGAAGGNSPLHF.

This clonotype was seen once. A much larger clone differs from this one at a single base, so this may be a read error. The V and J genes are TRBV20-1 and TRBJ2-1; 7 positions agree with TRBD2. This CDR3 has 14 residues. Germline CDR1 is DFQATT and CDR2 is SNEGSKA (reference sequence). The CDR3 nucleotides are TGCAGTGCTCAGCCCGCGGGAGTTTTCTACGAGCATTACTTC. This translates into CSAQPAGVFYEHYF.

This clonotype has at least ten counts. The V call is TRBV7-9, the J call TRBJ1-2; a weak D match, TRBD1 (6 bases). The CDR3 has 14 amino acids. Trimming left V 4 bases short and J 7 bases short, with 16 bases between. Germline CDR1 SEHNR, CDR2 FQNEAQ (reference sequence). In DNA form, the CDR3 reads TGTGCCAGCAGCTCAGCCGGCAGGGGAGGTGGCTACACCTTC. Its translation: CASSSAGRGGGYTF.

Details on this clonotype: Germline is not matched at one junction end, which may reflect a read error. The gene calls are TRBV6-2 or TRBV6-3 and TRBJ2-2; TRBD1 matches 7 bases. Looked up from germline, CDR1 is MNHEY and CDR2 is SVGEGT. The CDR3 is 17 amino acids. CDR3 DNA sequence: TGTGCCAGCAAAGACGCCCCCGGGACAGAGAACACCGGGGAGCTGGTTTTT. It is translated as CASKDAPGTENTGELVF.

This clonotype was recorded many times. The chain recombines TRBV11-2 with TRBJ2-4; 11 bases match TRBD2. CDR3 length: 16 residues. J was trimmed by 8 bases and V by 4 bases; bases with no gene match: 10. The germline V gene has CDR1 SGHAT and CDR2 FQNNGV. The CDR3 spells CASSWLSSGRFYIQYF. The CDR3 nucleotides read TGTGCCAGCAGCTGGCTCTCTAGCGGGAGGTTTTACATTCAGTACTTC.

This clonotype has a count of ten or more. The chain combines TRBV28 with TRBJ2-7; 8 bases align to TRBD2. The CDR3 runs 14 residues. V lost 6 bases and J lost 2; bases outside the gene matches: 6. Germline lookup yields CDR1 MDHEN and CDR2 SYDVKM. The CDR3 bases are TGTGCCAGCAGAGGGGTAGCGGGAACCTACGAGCAGTACTTC. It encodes CASRGVAGTYEQYF.

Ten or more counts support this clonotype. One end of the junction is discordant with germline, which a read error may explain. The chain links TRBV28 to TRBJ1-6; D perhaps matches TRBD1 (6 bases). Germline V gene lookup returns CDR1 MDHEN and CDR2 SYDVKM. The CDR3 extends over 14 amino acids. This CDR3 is CASSLSGVNSPLHF. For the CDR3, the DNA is TGTGCCAGCAGCTTATCAGGGGTTAATTCACCCCTCCACTTT.